The rows below give T cell receptor beta chains drawn from one sample of a study of identical twins. Each CDR3 protein is one row after TCRdb ran MiXCR on the 5' RACE reads. The data contain 1.5 million to 2 million distinct CDR3 sequences, 32% of them singletons. The sample comprised cord blood. All receptors come from a newborn girl in good health. Both conserved end residues are part of each CDR3. The D gene is left open where the match is weak. Clone size, where shown, is once, few, many, or a class for clones that have expanded.

size: few
D: TRBD2
J: TRBJ2-4
V: TRBV7-2
DNA: TGTGCCAGCAGCTTATCCCAGCGGGAGGCGAAAAACATTCAGTACTTC
CDR3: CASSLSQREAKNIQYF

size: -
D: TRBD1
J: TRBJ1-2
V: TRBV25-1
DNA: TGTGCCAGCAGTGGCCCGGGACAGGGGCACTATGGCTACACCTTC
CDR3: CASSGPGQGHYGYTF

size: few
D: TRBD1
J: TRBJ2-1
V: TRBV28
DNA: TGTGCCAGCAGTTTATCCTCGGGACAGATCTTCTACAATGAGCAGTTCTTC
CDR3: CASSLSSGQIFYNEQFF

size: -
D: TRBD1
J: TRBJ2-7
V: TRBV2
DNA: TGTGCCAGCAGCAGAAGGACAGGGGGCGCACCCTACGAGCAGTACTTC
CDR3: CASSRRTGGAPYEQYF

size: many
D: -
J: TRBJ1-1
V: TRBV5-1
DNA: TGCGCCAGCAGCTTGGGGGGCATGAACACTGAAGCTTTCTTT
CDR3: CASSLGGMNTEAFF

size: -
D: TRBD1
J: TRBJ1-5
V: TRBV20-1
DNA: TGCAGTGCCACAGGGGCTCGGGGCAATCAGCCCCAGCATTTT
CDR3: CSATGARGNQPQHF

size: -
D: -
J: TRBJ2-5
V: TRBV7-9
DNA: TGTGCCAGCACCCCAAGGGAGGCAGGGGCTTACAATGAGCAGTACTTC
CDR3: CASTPREAGAYNEQYF

size: few
D: -
J: TRBJ2-1
V: TRBV20-1
DNA: TGCAGTGCTCATCGAGGGGTAGGGGGCAATGAGCAGTTCTTC
CDR3: CSAHRGVGGNEQFF

size: many
D: -
J: TRBJ2-1
V: TRBV5-1
DNA: TGCGCCAGCAGCTTGGATGGGCAGCAGTTCTTC
CDR3: CASSLDGQQFF

size: few
D: -
J: TRBJ1-5
V: TRBV27
DNA: TGTGCCAGCAGTTTAAGGTCGGGACGGAGCAATCAGCCCCAGCATTTT
CDR3: CASSLRSGRSNQPQHF

size: few
D: -
J: TRBJ1-5
V: TRBV20-1
DNA: TGCAGTGCTAGAGATAGCACAGGTAATAATCAGCCCCAGCATTTT
CDR3: CSARDSTGNNQPQHF

size: -
D: TRBD2
J: TRBJ2-4
V: TRBV6-5
DNA: TGTGCCAGCGGGCGGGAGAGAGAGGGAGAAAACATTCAGTACTTC
CDR3: CASGREREGENIQYF

size: -
D: -
J: TRBJ1-2
V: TRBV2
DNA: TGTGCCAGCAGGTTCAGGGTCGGCGGCTACACCTTC
CDR3: CASRFRVGGYTF

size: -
D: -
J: TRBJ1-1
V: TRBV15
DNA: TGTGCCACCAGCAGAGCCCTGACAGCCCTTAACACTGAAGCTTTCTTT
CDR3: CATSRALTALNTEAFF

size: many
D: -
J: TRBJ2-7
V: TRBV7-2
DNA: TGTGCCAGCAGCTTATTCTACTCCTACGAGCAGTACTTC
CDR3: CASSLFYSYEQYF

size: many
D: -
J: TRBJ2-5
V: TRBV5-1
DNA: TGCGCCAGCAGCCCGAGACTATACCAAGAGACCCAGTACTTC
CDR3: CASSPRLYQETQYF

size: -
D: -
J: TRBJ2-7
V: TRBV7-9
DNA: TGTGCCAGCGGCCCCGTCACAAGCTCCTACGAGCAGTACTTC
CDR3: CASGPVTSSYEQYF

size: few
D: TRBD2
J: TRBJ2-1
V: TRBV29-1
DNA: TGCAGCGTTGGCGGGACTAGCGTCGACAATGAGCAGTTCTTC
CDR3: CSVGGTSVDNEQFF

size: -
D: -
J: TRBJ1-5
V: TRBV5-6
DNA: TGTGCCAGCAGCTTGGCTCAAAGTGGACCCAATCAGCCCCAGCATTTT
CDR3: CASSLAQSGPNQPQHF

size: -
D: TRBD1
J: TRBJ1-5
V: TRBV27
DNA: TGTGCCAGCAGTAACCTACCGGGACAGGGTAGCAATCAGCCCCAGCATTTT
CDR3: CASSNLPGQGSNQPQHF

size: -
D: TRBD2
J: TRBJ2-4
V: TRBV11-2
DNA: TGTGCCAGCAGCTCGCCTAGCGGGGGCTTAGCCAAAAACATTCAGTACTTC
CDR3: CASSSPSGGLAKNIQYF

size: few
D: TRBD1
J: TRBJ1-5
V: TRBV12-3/TRBV12-4
DNA: TGTGCCAGCAGTCCCGGGACAGGACCTTATAGCAATCAGCCCCAGCATTTT
CDR3: CASSPGTGPYSNQPQHF

size: few
D: TRBD1
J: TRBJ1-2
V: TRBV12-3/TRBV12-4
DNA: TGTGCCAGCAGTCTAACACCGGGACAGGGTTACTATGGCTACACCTTC
CDR3: CASSLTPGQGYYGYTF

size: -
D: -
J: TRBJ2-3
V: TRBV4-2
DNA: TGTGCCAGCAGTTTAGATGTGGGGGCCACAGATACGCAGTATTTT
CDR3: CASSLDVGATDTQYF

size: few
D: -
J: TRBJ2-1
V: TRBV29-1
DNA: TGCAGCGTTGCCCGTGGCTCCTACAATGAGCAGTTCTTC
CDR3: CSVARGSYNEQFF

size: -
D: -
J: TRBJ1-1
V: TRBV5-8
DNA: TGTGCCAGCAGCTTGGAGCCCCCAGGGAGGGTTACTGAAGCTTTCTTT
CDR3: CASSLEPPGRVTEAFF

size: -
D: TRBD1
J: TRBJ1-5
V: TRBV20-1
DNA: TGCAGTGCTAGATCCCTGACAGGGGCCAATCAGCCCCAGCATTTT
CDR3: CSARSLTGANQPQHF

size: -
D: TRBD2
J: TRBJ2-5
V: TRBV24-1
DNA: TGTGCCACCAGTGATCGGACTAGCGGGAGGTACAATGAGCAGTACTTC
CDR3: CATSDRTSGRYNEQYF